These T cell receptor beta chains were read from a single sample in a study of cytomegalovirus exposure and HLA in healthy donors. Some clones are missing from TCRdb's copy, which holds only in-frame ones; the method was immunoSEQ multiplex PCR. Among about 160,000 clones listed, 90% to 97% were seen once. The sequencing input was PBMCs. Every receptor here comes from a woman aged 18-29 years in good health and CMV-seronegative. The conserved cysteine and the conserved F or W are not part of the CDR3 here. The order of the fields is V gene, J gene, CDR3 protein.

v_call: TRBV6-1; j_call: TRBJ2-1; cdr3_aa: ASSVGSGGYNEQF
v_call: TRBV11-2; j_call: TRBJ2-1; cdr3_aa: ASSLEGLSDNEQF
v_call: TRBV21-1; j_call: TRBJ1-2; cdr3_aa: ADRRGPTNYGYT
v_call: TRBV4-1; j_call: TRBJ1-5; cdr3_aa: ASSQAPSSVGHQPQH
v_call: TRBV18; j_call: TRBJ2-7; cdr3_aa: ASSPQGLAYEQY
v_call: TRBV14; j_call: TRBJ1-6; cdr3_aa: ASSQFTFSSPLH
v_call: TRBV9; j_call: TRBJ1-2; cdr3_aa: ASSPLGGSNYGYT
v_call: TRBV11-2; j_call: TRBJ1-6; cdr3_aa: ASSWGTADNSPLH
v_call: TRBV5-4; j_call: TRBJ1-2; cdr3_aa: ASSSSRQGPYT
v_call: TRBV9; j_call: TRBJ1-2; cdr3_aa: ASSADSPGTPSFLYGYT
v_call: TRBV4-2; j_call: TRBJ1-5; cdr3_aa: ASSQEDTDHGDQPQH
v_call: TRBV5-5; j_call: TRBJ1-4; cdr3_aa: ASSLLPDPGEKLF
v_call: TRBV5-6; j_call: TRBJ1-2; cdr3_aa: ASSLYFFEYGYT
v_call: TRBV6-6; j_call: TRBJ2-5; cdr3_aa: ASSYPLGQSGTQY
v_call: TRBV4-3; j_call: TRBJ1-2; cdr3_aa: ASSQDLGQGYGYT
v_call: TRBV7-3; j_call: TRBJ2-7; cdr3_aa: ASSSGTGGYEQY
v_call: TRBV6-5; j_call: TRBJ1-3; cdr3_aa: ASSSNGGGGNTIY
v_call: TRBV6-5; j_call: TRBJ2-3; cdr3_aa: ASSRTGGATDTQY
v_call: TRBV18; j_call: TRBJ2-1; cdr3_aa: ASSPAPGASRSGGETHSYNEQF
v_call: TRBV2; j_call: TRBJ1-1; cdr3_aa: ASSGQRANTEAF
v_call: TRBV27; j_call: TRBJ2-7; cdr3_aa: ASSLFRGYEQY
v_call: TRBV7-3; j_call: TRBJ2-1; cdr3_aa: ASSKTTTGYNEQF
v_call: TRBV9; j_call: TRBJ2-3; cdr3_aa: ASSVEGVKAIGADTQY
v_call: TRBV6-1; j_call: TRBJ1-2; cdr3_aa: ASSDGQGRGGYT